One T cell receptor beta chain is described in this entry. The antigen remains undetermined. The data originate from a study of blood T cells in healthy people across ages. Study background: In model experiments, template switching was able to capture about one barcoded beta molecule for every two T cells that were present. Study conclusions and caveats: Diversity estimated from one million T cells was considered an underestimate. Roughly linear declines in TCR beta diversity per million T cells occurred with age.

Alongside a J-beta primer mix, a sample-barcoded 5' primer served in a second PCR lasting roughly 6 to 11 cycles. Each CDR3 protein is one row after TCRdb ran MiXCR on the 5' RACE reads. The table has about 830,000 distinct CDR3 sequences, 55% to 65% seen once; the top ten hold 25% to 30%. CDR1 is SGDLS and CDR2 is YYNGEE in the germline V gene. The CDR3 runs to 16 residues. Total RNA, at least 6 micrograms per sample, was extracted from PBMCs. The clonotype originates from a man aged 25-40 years in good health. Sequencing was performed on blood. V is TRBV9 and J is TRBJ2-5, with TRBD1 matching 7 bases. The DNA matches TRBJ2-7 better at its end, which makes the J call doubtful. Here the CDR3 DNA reads TGTGCCAGCAGCAACAACCGGGACAGAGATACCTACGAGCAGTACTTC. Its translation is CASSNNRDRDTYEQYF.